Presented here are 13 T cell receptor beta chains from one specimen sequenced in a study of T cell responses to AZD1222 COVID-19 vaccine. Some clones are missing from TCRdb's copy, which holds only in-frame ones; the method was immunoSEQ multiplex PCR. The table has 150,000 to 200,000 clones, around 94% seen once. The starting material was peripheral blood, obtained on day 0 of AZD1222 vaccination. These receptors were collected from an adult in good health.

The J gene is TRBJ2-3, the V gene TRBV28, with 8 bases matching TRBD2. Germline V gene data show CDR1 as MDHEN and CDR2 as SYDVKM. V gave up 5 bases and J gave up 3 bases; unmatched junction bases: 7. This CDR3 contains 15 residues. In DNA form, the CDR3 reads TGTGCCAGCAGTCTCGGGGGGGTCGAGACAGATACGCAGTATTTT. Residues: CASSLGGVETDTQYF. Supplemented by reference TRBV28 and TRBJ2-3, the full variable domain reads DVKVTQSSRYLVKRTGEKVFLECVQDMDHENMFWYRQDPGLGLRLIYFSYDVKMKEKGDIPEGYSVSREKKERFSLILESASTNQTSMYLCASSLGGVETDTQYFGPGTRLTVL.

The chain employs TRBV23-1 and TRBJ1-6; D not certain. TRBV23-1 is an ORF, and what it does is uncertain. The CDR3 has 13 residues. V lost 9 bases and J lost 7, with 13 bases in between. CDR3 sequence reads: CARVVGYNSPLHF. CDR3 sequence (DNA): TGCGCCAGGGTAGTAGGGTACAATTCACCCCTCCACTTT.

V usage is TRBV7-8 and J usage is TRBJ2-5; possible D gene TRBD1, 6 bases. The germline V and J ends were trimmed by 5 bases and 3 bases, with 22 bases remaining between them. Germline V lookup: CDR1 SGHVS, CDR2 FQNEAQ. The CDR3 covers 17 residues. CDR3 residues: CASSDIALVQGKETQYF. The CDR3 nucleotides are TGTGCCAGCAGCGATATTGCCCTTGTTCAGGGGAAAGAGACCCAGTACTTC.

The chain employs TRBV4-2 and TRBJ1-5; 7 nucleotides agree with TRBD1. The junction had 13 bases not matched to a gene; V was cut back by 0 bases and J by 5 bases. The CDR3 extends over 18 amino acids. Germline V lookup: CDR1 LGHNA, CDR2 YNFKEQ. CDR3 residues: CASSQDGITTGSYQPQHF. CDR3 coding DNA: TGTGCCAGCAGCCAAGATGGGATAACGACAGGGAGCTATCAGCCCCAGCATTTT.

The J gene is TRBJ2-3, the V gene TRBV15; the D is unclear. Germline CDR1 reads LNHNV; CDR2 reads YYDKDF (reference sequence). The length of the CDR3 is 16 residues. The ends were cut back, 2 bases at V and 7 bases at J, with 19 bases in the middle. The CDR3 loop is CATSRSDSPKVHTQYF. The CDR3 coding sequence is TGTGCCACCAGCAGATCCGACTCGCCGAAGGTACATACGCAGTATTTT.

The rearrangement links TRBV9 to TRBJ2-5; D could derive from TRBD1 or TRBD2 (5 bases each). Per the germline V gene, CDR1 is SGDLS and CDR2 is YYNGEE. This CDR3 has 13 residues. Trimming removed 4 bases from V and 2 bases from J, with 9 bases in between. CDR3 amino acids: CASSQGPQETQYF. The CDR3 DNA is TGTGCCAGCAGCCAGGGACCACAAGAGACCCAGTACTTC.

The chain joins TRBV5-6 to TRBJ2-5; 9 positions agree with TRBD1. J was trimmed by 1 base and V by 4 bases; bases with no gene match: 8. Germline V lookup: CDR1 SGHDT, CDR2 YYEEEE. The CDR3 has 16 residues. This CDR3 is CASSGDREAVQETQYF. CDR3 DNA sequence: TGTGCCAGCAGCGGGGACAGGGAGGCGGTCCAAGAGACCCAGTACTTC.

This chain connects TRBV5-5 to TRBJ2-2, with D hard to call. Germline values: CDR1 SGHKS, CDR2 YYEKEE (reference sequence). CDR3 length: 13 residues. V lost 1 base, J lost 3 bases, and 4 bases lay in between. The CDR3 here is CASSLIDTGELFF. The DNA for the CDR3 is TGTGCCAGCAGCTTGATAGACACCGGGGAGCTGTTTTTT.

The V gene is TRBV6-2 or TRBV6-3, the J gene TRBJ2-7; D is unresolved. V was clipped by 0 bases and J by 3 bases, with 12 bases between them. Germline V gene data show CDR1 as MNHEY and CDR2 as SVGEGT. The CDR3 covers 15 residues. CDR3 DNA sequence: TGTGCCAGCAGTTACTCGACGACCAGCTTCTACGAGCAGTACTTC. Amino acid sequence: CASSYSTTSFYEQYF.

Here the CDR3 DNA reads TGTGCCAGCAGCCAAGCGATTACGGGGGGGGTCAGTGGCTACACCTTC. Translated, it gives CASSQAITGGVSGYTF. The rearrangement joins TRBV3-1 (or the pseudogene TRBV3-2) to TRBJ1-2; D perhaps matches TRBD1 (5 bases). The CDR3 has 16 amino acids. Germline values: CDR1 LGHDT, CDR2 YNNKEL (reference sequence). V was shortened by 1 base and J by 7 bases, with 19 bases between the two germline ends.

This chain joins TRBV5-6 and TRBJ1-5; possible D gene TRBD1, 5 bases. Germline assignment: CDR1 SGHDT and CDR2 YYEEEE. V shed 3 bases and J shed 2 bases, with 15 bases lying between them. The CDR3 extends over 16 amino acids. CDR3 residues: CASSSGGVLGNQPQHF. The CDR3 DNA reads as TGTGCCAGCAGCTCCGGGGGAGTCCTGGGCAATCAGCCCCAGCATTTT. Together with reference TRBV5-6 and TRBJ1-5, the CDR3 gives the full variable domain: DAGVTQSPTHLIKTRGQQVTLRCSPKSGHDTVSWYQQALGQGPQFIFQYYEEEERQRGNFPDRFSGHQFPNYSSELNVNALLLGDSALYLCASSSGGVLGNQPQHFGDGTRLSIL.

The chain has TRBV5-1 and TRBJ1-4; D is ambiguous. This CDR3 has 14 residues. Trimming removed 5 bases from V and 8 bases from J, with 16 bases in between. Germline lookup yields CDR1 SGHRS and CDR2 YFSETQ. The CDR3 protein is CASSRASKEEKLFF. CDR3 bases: TGCGCCAGCAGTCGAGCCAGTAAGGAGGAAAAACTGTTTTTT.

The CDR3 spells CATRKVGDSGQGNTIYF. The DNA of the CDR3 is TGTGCCACCAGAAAGGTAGGGGACTCGGGACAAGGAAACACCATATATTTT. The chain joins TRBV24-1 to TRBJ1-3, with D possibly matching TRBD1 (6 bases). This CDR3 spans 17 amino acids. The V gene lost 7 bases and the J gene lost 4 bases, with 22 bases spanning the gap. Germline CDR1 reads KGHDR; CDR2 reads SFDVKD.